These 18 T cell receptor beta chains were sequenced from one sample in a study of T-cell reconstitution after alpha-beta-depleted transplantation in children. The authors prepared the TCRbeta library with unique molecular identifiers. MiXCR, run by TCRdb on the PCR reads, gives a single entry per CDR3 protein. The sample contains tens of thousands of distinct CDR3 sequences, approximately 5% of which appear only once. The specimen comprised PBMCs, mostly from graft donor cells, sampled 180 days after TCRalphabeta/CD19-depleted stem cell transplant. All receptors derive from a boy younger than two who had a stem cell transplant for acute myeloid leukemia, so the T cells may come from the graft donor.

This clonotype has a count of ten or more. The chain carries TRBV19 and TRBJ2-3; 8 bases are a match to TRBD1. The CDR3 spans 13 residues. Germline V gene sequence: CDR1 LNHDA, CDR2 SQIVND (reference sequence). V lost 6 bases, J lost 6 bases, and 5 bases stayed unmatched. The CDR3: CASSVRGHDTQYF. In DNA form, the CDR3 reads TGTGCCAGTAGCGTCAGGGGGCATGATACGCAGTATTTT.

This clonotype was picked up many times. In nucleotides, the CDR3 is TGTGCCAGCAGCTATCAGACAGGGTCGAGAGGCTACGAGCAGTACTTC. This translates into CASSYQTGSRGYEQYF. This chain uses TRBV5-4 with TRBJ2-7; TRBD1 matches 7 bases. J gave up 3 bases and V 3 bases, and 12 bases lay outside the gene matches. This CDR3 is 16 amino acids long. Germline V lookup: CDR1 SGHNT, CDR2 YYREEE (reference sequence).

This clonotype was seen at least ten times. The V call is TRBV10-3, the J call TRBJ2-7; unclear D gene. Germline lookup yields CDR1 ENHRY and CDR2 SYGVKD. The CDR3 length is 13 residues. The V end was cut by 4 bases, the J end by 2 bases, with 9 bases between. CDR3 coding DNA: TGTGCCATCAGTGGAGGACCCCCCTACGAGCAGTACTTC. This translates into CAISGGPPYEQYF.

This clonotype was seen ten or more times. The chain is built from TRBV7-2 and TRBJ2-3, with TRBD2 matching 7 bases. J gave up 2 bases and V 5 bases, and 4 bases lay outside the gene matches. There are 14 residues in the CDR3. The germline V gene encodes CDR1 SGHTA and CDR2 FQGNSA. The CDR3 nucleotides read TGTGCCAGCAGCCGGGACTACGTCACAGATACGCAGTATTTT. This codes for CASSRDYVTDTQYF.

This clonotype was found many times. This chain connects TRBV7-6 to TRBJ2-3; D is unresolved. CDR1 SGHVS and CDR2 FNYEAQ come from the germline V gene. The CDR3 consists of 13 residues. With 4 bases removed from V and 6 bases from J, the gap between germline ends came to 11 bases. CDR3 bases: TGTGCCAGCAGCTCCCTATCTTGGGATACGCAGTATTTT. This gives the protein CASSSLSWDTQYF.

This clonotype came up many times. This chain connects TRBV21-1 to TRBJ2-5; TRBD1 is taken as the D call from the table, unchecked against the DNA. TRBV21-1 is a pseudogene. This CDR3 spans 13 amino acids. CDR3 in amino acids: CASSKAAPGTQYF. CDR3 coding DNA: TGTGCCAGCAGCAAAGCGGCCCCTGGGACCCAGTACTTC.

This clonotype appeared many times. This sequence joins TRBV12-3 or TRBV12-4 and TRBJ2-7, with D possibly being TRBD2 (6 bases). The V gene lost 0 bases and the J gene lost 3 bases, with 9 bases spanning the gap. The CDR3 is made up of 14 amino acids. The CDR3 nucleotides are TGTGCCAGCAGTTTAGCGGGGGGTATCTACGAGCAGTACTTC. It yields the protein CASSLAGGIYEQYF.

This clonotype was counted only a few times. The junction does not match germline at one end; this may be a read error. The chain links TRBV20-1 to TRBJ1-5; 7 nucleotides align to TRBD1. CDR1 is DFQATT and CDR2 is SNEGSKA in the germline V gene (reference sequence). This CDR3 has 12 amino acids. CDR3 DNA sequence: TGCAGTGCCGGGACAGTCAATAAGCCCCAGCATTTT. This codes for CSAGTVNKPQHF.

Many counts were recorded for this clonotype. J is TRBJ2-7 and V is TRBV10-3; TRBD1 or TRBD2 may be the D gene (5 bases each). Deletions cut 4 bases from V and 13 bases from J, with 14 bases between. Per the germline V gene, CDR1 is ENHRY and CDR2 is SYGVKD. The length of the CDR3 is 11 residues. The CDR3 loop reads CAISGGVREYF. DNA of the CDR3: TGTGCCATCAGTGGAGGGGTCAGGGAATACTTC.

This clonotype has ten or more counts. This chain uses TRBV20-1 with TRBJ1-3; 7 positions agree with TRBD1. Germline V lookup: CDR1 DFQATT, CDR2 SNEGSKA (reference sequence). The V and J ends lost 3 bases and 0 bases, in that order; junction bases with no gene match: 5. CDR3 length: 15 residues. The CDR3 sequence: CSARTTGSSGNTIYF. The CDR3 coding sequence is TGCAGTGCTAGGACGACAGGGAGCTCTGGAAACACCATATATTTT.

Notes on this clonotype: A much larger clone is a single base away; this may be a read error. The chain uses TRBV20-1 and TRBJ2-1; 8 bases are shared with TRBD2. CDR3 length: 16 amino acids. From germline, CDR1 is DFQATT and CDR2 SNEGSKA (reference sequence). The chain's CDR3 is CSAIGIRGGRGDDQFF. In DNA form, the CDR3 reads TGCAGTGCCATTGGGATAAGGGGGGGGCGGGGGGATGATCAGTTCTTC.

This clonotype was detected many times. The rearrangement uses TRBV12-3 or TRBV12-4 and TRBJ2-5, with a weak D call TRBD2 (5 bases). CDR3 length: 13 amino acids. Trimming stripped 3 bases from V and 4 bases from J, with 9 bases between. The CDR3 loop reads CASSFSGPETQYF. The CDR3 nucleotides are TGTGCCAGCAGTTTCAGCGGACCAGAGACCCAGTACTTC.

This clonotype has ten or more counts. The V gene is TRBV20-1, the J gene TRBJ2-5, with 10 bases identical to TRBD1. CDR1 is DFQATT and CDR2 is SNEGSKA in the germline V gene (reference sequence). V lost 5 bases to trimming and J lost 5 bases; unmatched junction nucleotides: 11. CDR3 length equals 15 residues. As DNA, the CDR3 is TGCAGTGCTCACTCACCCGGGACAGGGGTCGAGACCCAGTACTTC. It codes for CSAHSPGTGVETQYF.

This clonotype has a count of ten or more. The chain recombines TRBV6-5 with TRBJ2-1, with D possibly matching TRBD1 (5 bases). V was cut by 3 bases and J by 6 bases, with 12 bases left in between. This CDR3 is 14 amino acids long. Germline CDR1 and CDR2: MNHEY and SVGAGI. This CDR3 is CASSYGLGVNEQFF. The CDR3 nucleotides read TGTGCCAGCAGTTATGGATTAGGGGTCAATGAGCAGTTCTTC.

This clonotype came up many times. The chain combines TRBV24-1 with TRBJ2-1; the D gene is possibly TRBD2 (5 bases). Germline V gene data show CDR1 as KGHDR and CDR2 as SFDVKD. The CDR3 covers 12 residues. V was shortened by 6 bases and J by 6 bases, with 8 bases between the two germline ends. The CDR3, as DNA: TGTGCCACCAGTTTTAGCGCCAATGAGCAGTTCTTC. It yields the protein CATSFSANEQFF.

There are many counts of this clonotype. The chain is built from TRBV20-1 and TRBJ2-7; possible D gene TRBD2, 5 bases. V was cut by 1 base and J by 9 bases, with 16 bases left in between. Germline-derived CDR1 and CDR2 are DFQATT and SNEGSKA (reference sequence). CDR3 length: 13 residues. CDR3: CSARGWLAAGQYF. The CDR3 DNA reads TGCAGTGCTAGAGGGTGGCTAGCAGCCGGGCAGTACTTC.

This clonotype came up many times. J is TRBJ2-6 and V is TRBV6-5; 7 bases match TRBD1. Germline trimming cut 2 bases from V and 1 base from J; bases unmatched to any gene: 5. Germline V lookup: CDR1 MNHEY, CDR2 SVGAGI. This CDR3 spans 17 amino acids. Here the CDR3 reads CASSYGTVVSGANVLTF. The DNA for the CDR3 is TGTGCCAGCAGTTACGGGACAGTCGTGTCTGGGGCCAACGTCCTGACTTTC.

Many counts were recorded for this clonotype. The V and J genes are TRBV3-1 and TRBJ2-1, with D perhaps TRBD2 (5 bases). CDR1 LGHDT and CDR2 YNNKEL come from the germline V gene (reference sequence). Trimming shortened V by 0 bases and J by 6 bases, and 6 bases separated the two germline ends. The CDR3 runs to 13 residues. CDR3: CASSQESGNEQFF. CDR3 in DNA: TGTGCCAGCAGCCAAGAGAGCGGCAATGAGCAGTTCTTC.